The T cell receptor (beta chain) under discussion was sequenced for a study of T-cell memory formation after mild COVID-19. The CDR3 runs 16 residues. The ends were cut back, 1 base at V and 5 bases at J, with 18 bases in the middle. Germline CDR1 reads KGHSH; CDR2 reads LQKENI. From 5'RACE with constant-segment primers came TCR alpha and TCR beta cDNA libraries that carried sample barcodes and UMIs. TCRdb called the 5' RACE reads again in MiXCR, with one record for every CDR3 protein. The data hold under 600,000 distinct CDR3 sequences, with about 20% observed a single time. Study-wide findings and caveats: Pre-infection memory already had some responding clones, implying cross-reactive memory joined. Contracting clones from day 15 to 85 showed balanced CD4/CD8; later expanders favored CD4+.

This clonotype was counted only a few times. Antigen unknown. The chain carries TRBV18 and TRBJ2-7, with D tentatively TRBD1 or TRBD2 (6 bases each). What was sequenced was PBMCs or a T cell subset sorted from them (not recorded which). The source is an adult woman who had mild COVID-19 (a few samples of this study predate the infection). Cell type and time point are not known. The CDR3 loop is CASSPQAPGGRDEQYF. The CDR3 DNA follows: TGTGCCAGCTCACCACAGGCACCCGGGGGCAGGGACGAGCAGTACTTC.